Shown below are 4 T cell receptor beta chains from a single sample sequenced in a study of identical twins. From the 5' RACE reads, TCRdb called clonotypes with MiXCR, one entry per CDR3 protein. The table includes approximately 890,000 distinct CDR3 sequences, 10% to 15% detected once. This sample also belongs to another study, concerning yellow fever vaccine responses in identical twins.

Sequences were obtained from PBMCs. The receptors here all came from a woman aged 18-29 years in good health.

This clonotype was counted a few times. The V gene is TRBV12-3 or TRBV12-4, the J gene TRBJ2-2; D might be TRBD1 or TRBD2, each matching 5 bases. V dropped 6 bases and J dropped 6 bases, with 11 bases sitting between them. The CDR3 spans 13 residues. The CDR3 region has the DNA TGTGCCAGCAGGTCCGGGACCCCCGGGGAGCTGTTTTTT. Protein: CASRSGTPGELFF.

The chain joins TRBV2 to TRBJ2-7, with 12 bases lining up with TRBD2. The germline CDR1 and CDR2 sequences are SNHLY and FYNNEI. This CDR3 region has 14 residues. Trimming took 8 bases from V and 2 from J; bases not matched to a gene: 4. CDR3 in amino acids: CASRGLAGTYEQYF. DNA for the CDR3: TGTGCCAGCCGAGGACTAGCGGGGACCTACGAGCAGTACTTC.

The chain recombines TRBV7-6 with TRBJ2-1, with TRBD1 matching over 8 bases. Looked up from germline, CDR1 is SGHVS and CDR2 is FNYEAQ. The CDR3 has 15 residues. Trimming cost V 10 bases and J 6 bases; bases outside gene matches: 14. CDR3 sequence (DNA): TGTGCCACCCTACCTAGACAGGGGAACCCCAATGAGCAGTTCTTC. It translates to CATLPRQGNPNEQFF.

Turning to this clonotype: This could be a read error, since a much larger clone is one nucleotide away. This chain links TRBV9 with TRBJ2-1, with 10 bases that match TRBD2. The germline V gene encodes CDR1 SGDLS and CDR2 YYNGEE. This CDR3 spans 14 amino acids. The CDR3 nucleotides read TGTGCCAGCAGCGTAAGCGGGAGGGCCATTGAGCAGTCCTTC. As protein: CASSVSGRAIEQSF.